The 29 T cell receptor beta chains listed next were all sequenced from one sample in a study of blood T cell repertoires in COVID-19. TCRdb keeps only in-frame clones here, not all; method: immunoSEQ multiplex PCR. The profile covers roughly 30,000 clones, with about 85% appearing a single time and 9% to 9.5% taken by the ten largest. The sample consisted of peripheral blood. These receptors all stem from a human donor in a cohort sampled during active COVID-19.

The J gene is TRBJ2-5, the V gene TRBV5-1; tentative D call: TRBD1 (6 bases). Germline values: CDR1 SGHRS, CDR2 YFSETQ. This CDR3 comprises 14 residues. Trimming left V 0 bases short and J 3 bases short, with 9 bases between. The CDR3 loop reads CASSLGQGKETQYF. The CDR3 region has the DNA TGCGCCAGCAGCTTGGGGCAGGGGAAAGAGACCCAGTACTTC.

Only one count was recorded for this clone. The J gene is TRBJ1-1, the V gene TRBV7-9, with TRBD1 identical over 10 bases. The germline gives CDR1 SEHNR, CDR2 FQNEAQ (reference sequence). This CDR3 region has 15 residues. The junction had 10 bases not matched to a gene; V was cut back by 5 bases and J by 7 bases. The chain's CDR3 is CASSRQTGGLGEAFF. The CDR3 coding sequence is TGTGCCAGCAGCCGGCAGACAGGGGGCTTAGGTGAAGCTTTCTTT.

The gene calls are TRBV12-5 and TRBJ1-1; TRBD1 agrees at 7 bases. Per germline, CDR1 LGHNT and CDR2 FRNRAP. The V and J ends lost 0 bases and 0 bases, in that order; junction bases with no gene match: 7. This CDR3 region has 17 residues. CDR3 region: CASGLVGGQRMNTEAFF. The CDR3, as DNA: TGTGCTAGTGGTTTGGTAGGGGGACAGCGAATGAACACTGAAGCTTTCTTT.

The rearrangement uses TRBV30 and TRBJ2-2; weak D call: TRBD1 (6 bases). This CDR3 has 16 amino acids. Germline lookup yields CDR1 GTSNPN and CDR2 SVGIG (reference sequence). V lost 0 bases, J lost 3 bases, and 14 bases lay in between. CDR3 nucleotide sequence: TGTGCCTGGAGTGTAGCCCAGGGGTGGGACACCGGGGAGCTGTTTTTT. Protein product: CAWSVAQGWDTGELFF.

CDR3 coding DNA: TGTGCCAGCTCACCACCGACAGGGGGTGAGGGTTACGAGCAGTACTTC. Encoded protein: CASSPPTGGEGYEQYF. The rearrangement links TRBV18 to TRBJ2-7, with 9 positions matching TRBD1. Trimming took 0 bases from V and 4 from J; bases not matched to a gene: 7. Germline values: CDR1 KGHSH, CDR2 LQKENI. This CDR3 region has 16 residues. Together with reference TRBV18 and TRBJ2-7, the CDR3 gives the full variable domain: NAGVMQNPRHLVRRRGQEARLRCSPMKGHSHVYWYRQLPEEGLKFMVYLQKENIIDESGMPKERFSAEFPKEGPSILRIQQVVRGDSAAYFCASSPPTGGEGYEQYFGPGTRLTVT.

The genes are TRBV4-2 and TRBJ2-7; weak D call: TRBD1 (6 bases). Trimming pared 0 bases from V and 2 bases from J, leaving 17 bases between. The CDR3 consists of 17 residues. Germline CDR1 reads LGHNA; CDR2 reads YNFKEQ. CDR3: CASSQDRGRGRPYEQYF. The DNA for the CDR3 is TGTGCCAGCAGCCAAGATAGGGGCAGGGGCCGTCCCTACGAGCAGTACTTC.

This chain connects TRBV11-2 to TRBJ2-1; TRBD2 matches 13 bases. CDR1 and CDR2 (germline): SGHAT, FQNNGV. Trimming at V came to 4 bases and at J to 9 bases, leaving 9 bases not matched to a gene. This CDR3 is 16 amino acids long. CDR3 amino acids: CASSSGLAGVPGEQFF. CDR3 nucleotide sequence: TGTGCCAGCAGCTCAGGACTAGCGGGGGTCCCGGGTGAGCAGTTCTTC.

The CDR3 sequence: CASSPTHGQRVGYTF. CDR3 in DNA: TGTGCCAGCTCACCGACCCACGGACAGAGGGTTGGCTACACCTTC. The chain is built from TRBV18 and TRBJ1-2; possible D gene TRBD1, 6 bases. Germline V gives CDR1 KGHSH, CDR2 LQKENI. The CDR3 runs to 15 residues. The V end was cut by 3 bases, the J end by 7 bases, with 18 bases between. Filled out from reference TRBV18 and TRBJ1-2, the complete variable domain reads NAGVMQNPRHLVRRRGQEARLRCSPMKGHSHVYWYRQLPEEGLKFMVYLQKENIIDESGMPKERFSAEFPKEGPSILRIQQVVRGDSAAYFCASSPTHGQRVGYTFGSGTRLTVV.

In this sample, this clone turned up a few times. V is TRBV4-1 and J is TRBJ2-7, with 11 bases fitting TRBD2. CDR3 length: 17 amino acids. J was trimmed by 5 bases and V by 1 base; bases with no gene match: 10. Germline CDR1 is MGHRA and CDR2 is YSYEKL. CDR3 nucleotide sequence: TGCGCCAGCAGCCAAGTGGGATTAGCGGGAGGGCAGGACGAGCAGTACTTC. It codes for CASSQVGLAGGQDEQYF.

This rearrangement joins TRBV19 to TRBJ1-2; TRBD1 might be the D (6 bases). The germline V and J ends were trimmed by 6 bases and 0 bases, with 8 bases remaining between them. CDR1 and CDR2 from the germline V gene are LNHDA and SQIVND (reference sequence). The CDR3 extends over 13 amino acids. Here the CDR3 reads CASSRQANYGYTF. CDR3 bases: TGTGCCAGTAGCCGACAGGCTAACTATGGCTACACCTTC.

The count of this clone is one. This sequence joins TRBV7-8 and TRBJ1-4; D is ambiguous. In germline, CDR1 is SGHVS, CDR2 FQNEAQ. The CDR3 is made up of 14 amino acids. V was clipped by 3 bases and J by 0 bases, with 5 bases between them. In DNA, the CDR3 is TGTGCCAGCAGCTTTGAGGCAACTAATGAAAAACTGTTTTTT. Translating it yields CASSFEATNEKLFF.

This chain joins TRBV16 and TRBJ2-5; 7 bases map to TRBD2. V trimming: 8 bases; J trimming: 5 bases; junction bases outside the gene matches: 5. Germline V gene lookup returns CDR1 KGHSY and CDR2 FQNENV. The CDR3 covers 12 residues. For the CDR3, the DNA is TGTGCCAGCGGAGGGAGGGGCGAGACCCAGTACTTC. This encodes CASGGRGETQYF.

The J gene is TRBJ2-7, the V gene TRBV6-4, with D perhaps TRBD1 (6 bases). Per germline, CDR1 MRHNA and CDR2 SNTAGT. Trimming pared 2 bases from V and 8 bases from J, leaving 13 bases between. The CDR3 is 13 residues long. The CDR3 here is CASSDGGQSQQYF. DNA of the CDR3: TGTGCCAGCAGTGACGGGGGCCAGTCCCAGCAGTACTTC.

The CDR3 region has the DNA TGCGCCAGCAGCCTAGCCAGCGGGAGCAACGAGCAGTTCTTC. It yields the protein CASSLASGSNEQFF. The chain recombines TRBV5-1 with TRBJ2-1, with TRBD2 identical over 8 bases. The CDR3 is 14 residues long. The trim removed 4 bases at V and 10 bases at J, leaving 10 bases unmatched. The germline gives CDR1 SGHRS, CDR2 YFSETQ. The complete variable domain, with remaining parts taken from reference TRBV5-1 and TRBJ2-1, reads KAGVTQTPRYLIKTRGQQVTLSCSPISGHRSVSWYQQTPGQGLQFLFEYFSETQRNKGNFPGRFSGRQFSNSRSEMNVSTLELGDSALYLCASSLASGSNEQFFGPGTRLTVL.

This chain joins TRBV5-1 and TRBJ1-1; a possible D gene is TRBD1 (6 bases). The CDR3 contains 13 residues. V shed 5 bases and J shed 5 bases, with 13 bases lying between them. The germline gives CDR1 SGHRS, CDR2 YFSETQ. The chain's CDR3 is CASSSGQRTEAFF. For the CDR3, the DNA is TGCGCCAGCAGTTCCGGACAGCGGACTGAAGCTTTCTTT.

The CDR3 nucleotides read TGCAGCGTTGTTCCGGGGGGGTCATACGAGCAGTACTTC. It is translated as CSVVPGGSYEQYF. The gene calls are TRBV29-1 and TRBJ2-7; 8 nucleotides line up with TRBD2. The germline V gene encodes CDR1 SQVTM and CDR2 ANQGSEA. J lost 4 bases, V lost 4 bases, and 6 bases had no gene match. The CDR3 length is 13 residues.

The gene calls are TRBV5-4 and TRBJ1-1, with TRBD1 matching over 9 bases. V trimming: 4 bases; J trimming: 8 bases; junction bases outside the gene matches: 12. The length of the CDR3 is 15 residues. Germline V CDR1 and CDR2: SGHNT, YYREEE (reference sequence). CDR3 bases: TGTGCCAGCAGCATGAATCCGGGACAGGGTGCGGAAGCTTTCTTT. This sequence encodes CASSMNPGQGAEAFF.

The CDR3 DNA sequence: TGTGCCAGCAGCCGAAAGCAGACTAGCGGGGGCCCAGATACGCAGTATTTT. Its translation: CASSRKQTSGGPDTQYF. The chain carries TRBV3-1 (or the pseudogene TRBV3-2) and TRBJ2-3, with TRBD2 matching 12 bases. Germline V gene data show CDR1 as LGHDT and CDR2 as YNNKEL (reference sequence). The length of the CDR3 is 17 residues. V lost 4 bases to trimming and J lost 4 bases; unmatched junction nucleotides: 9.

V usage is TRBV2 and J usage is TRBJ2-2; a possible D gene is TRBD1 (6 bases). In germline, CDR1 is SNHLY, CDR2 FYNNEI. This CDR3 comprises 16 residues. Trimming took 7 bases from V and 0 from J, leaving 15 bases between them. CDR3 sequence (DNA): TGTGCCAGCAATCCCCAGGGGATCGCGAACACCGGGGAGCTGTTTTTT. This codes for CASNPQGIANTGELFF.

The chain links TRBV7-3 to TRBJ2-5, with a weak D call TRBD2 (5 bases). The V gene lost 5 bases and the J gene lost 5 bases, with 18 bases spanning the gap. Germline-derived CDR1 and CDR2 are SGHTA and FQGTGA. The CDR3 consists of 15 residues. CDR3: CASSPGVGFRETQYF. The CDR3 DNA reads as TGTGCCAGCAGCCCCGGGGTGGGTTTCCGGGAGACCCAGTACTTC.

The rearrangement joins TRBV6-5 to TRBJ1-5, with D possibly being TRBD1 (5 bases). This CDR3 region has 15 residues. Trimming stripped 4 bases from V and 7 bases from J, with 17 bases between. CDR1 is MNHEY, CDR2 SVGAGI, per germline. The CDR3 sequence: CASSLFWQGDQPQHF. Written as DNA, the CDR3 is TGTGCCAGCAGTTTGTTCTGGCAGGGTGACCAGCCCCAGCATTTT.

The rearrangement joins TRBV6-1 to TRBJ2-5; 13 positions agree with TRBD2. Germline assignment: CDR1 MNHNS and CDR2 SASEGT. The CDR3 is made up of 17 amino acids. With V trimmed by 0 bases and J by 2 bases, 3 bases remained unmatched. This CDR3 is CASSEALTSGGQETQYF. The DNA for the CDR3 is TGTGCCAGCAGTGAAGCCTTGACTAGCGGGGGGCAAGAGACCCAGTACTTC.

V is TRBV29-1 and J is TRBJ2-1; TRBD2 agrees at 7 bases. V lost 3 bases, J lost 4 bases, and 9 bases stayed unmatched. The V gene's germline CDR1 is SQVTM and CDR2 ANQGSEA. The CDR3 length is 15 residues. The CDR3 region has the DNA TGCAGCGTTGATTCGGCTAGCGGCAGGTACAATGAGCAGTTCTTC. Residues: CSVDSASGRYNEQFF.

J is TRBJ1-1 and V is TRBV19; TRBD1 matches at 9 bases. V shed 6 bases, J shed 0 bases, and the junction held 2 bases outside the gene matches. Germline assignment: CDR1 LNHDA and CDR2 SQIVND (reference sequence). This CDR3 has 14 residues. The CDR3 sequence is CASRTGGMNTEAFF. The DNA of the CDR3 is TGTGCCAGTAGAACAGGGGGCATGAACACTGAAGCTTTCTTT. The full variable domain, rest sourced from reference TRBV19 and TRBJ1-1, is DGGITQSPKYLFRKEGQNVTLSCEQNLNHDAMYWYRQDPGQGLRLIYYSQIVNDFQKGDIAEGYSVSREKKESFPLTVTSAQKNPTAFYLCASRTGGMNTEAFFGQGTRLTVV.

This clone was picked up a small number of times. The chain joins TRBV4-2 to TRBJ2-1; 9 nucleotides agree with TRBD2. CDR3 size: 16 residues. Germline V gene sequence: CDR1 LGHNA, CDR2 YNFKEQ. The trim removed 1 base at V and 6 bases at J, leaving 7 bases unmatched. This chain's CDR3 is CASSQGRAGGGNEQFF. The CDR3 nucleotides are TGTGCCAGCAGCCAAGGTAGGGCGGGAGGGGGCAATGAGCAGTTCTTC.

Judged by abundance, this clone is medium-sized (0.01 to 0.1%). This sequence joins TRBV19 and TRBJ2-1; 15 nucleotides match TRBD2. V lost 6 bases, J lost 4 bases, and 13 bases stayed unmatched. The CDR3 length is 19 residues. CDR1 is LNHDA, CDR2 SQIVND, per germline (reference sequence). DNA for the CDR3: TGTGCCAGTAGCCCCTCCCCGGGACTAGCGGGGGGTCCTTACAATGAGCAGTTCTTC. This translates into CASSPSPGLAGGPYNEQFF.

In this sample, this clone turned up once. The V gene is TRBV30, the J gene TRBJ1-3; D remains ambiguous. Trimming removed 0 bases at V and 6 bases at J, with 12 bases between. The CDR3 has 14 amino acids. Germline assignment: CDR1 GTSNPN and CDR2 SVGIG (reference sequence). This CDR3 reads CAWSVSNRENTIYF. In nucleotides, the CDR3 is TGTGCCTGGAGTGTAAGCAACCGCGAAAACACCATATATTTT.

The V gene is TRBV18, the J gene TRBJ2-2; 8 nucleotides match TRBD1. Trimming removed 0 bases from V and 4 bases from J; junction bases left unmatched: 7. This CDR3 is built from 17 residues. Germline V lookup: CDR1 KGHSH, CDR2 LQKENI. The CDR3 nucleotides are TGTGCCAGCTCACCACCAGATGTCAGGGGGCCCACCGGGGAGCTGTTTTTT. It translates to CASSPPDVRGPTGELFF.

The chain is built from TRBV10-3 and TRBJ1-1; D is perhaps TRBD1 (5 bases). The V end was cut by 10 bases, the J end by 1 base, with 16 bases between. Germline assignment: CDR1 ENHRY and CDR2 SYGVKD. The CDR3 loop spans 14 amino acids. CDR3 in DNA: TGTGCCACGAGAAAGGGGCAGGCGAACACTGAAGCTTTCTTT. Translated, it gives CATRKGQANTEAFF.